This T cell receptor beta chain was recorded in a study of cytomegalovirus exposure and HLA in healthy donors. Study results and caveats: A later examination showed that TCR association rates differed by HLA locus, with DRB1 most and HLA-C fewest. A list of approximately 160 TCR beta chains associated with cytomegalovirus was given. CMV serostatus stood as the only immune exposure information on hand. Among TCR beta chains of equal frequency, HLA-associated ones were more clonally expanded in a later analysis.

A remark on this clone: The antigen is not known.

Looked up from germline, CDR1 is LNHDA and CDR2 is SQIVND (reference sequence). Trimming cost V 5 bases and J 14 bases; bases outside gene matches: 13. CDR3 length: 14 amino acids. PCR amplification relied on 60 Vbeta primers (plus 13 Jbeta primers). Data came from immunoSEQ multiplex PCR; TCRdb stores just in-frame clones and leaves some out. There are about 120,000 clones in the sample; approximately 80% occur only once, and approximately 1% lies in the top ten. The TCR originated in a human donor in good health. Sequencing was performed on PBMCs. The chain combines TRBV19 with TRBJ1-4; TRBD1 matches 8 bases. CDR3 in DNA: TGTGCCAGTAGTCCGCGGACAGGGATCTCGACTCTGTTTTTT. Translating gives CASSPRTGISTLFF.